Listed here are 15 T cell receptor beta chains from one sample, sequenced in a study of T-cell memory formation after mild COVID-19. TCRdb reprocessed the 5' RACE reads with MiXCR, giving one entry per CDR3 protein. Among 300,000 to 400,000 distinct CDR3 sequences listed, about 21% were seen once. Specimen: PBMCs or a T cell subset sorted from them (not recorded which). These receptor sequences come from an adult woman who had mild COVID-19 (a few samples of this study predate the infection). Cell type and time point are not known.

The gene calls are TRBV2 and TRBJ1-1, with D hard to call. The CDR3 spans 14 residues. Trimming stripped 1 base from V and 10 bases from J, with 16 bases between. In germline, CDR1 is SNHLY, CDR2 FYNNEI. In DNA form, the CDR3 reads TGTGCCAGCAGTGAAGTCCGTGAAGGGCGGGGAGCTTTCTTT. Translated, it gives CASSEVREGRGAFF.

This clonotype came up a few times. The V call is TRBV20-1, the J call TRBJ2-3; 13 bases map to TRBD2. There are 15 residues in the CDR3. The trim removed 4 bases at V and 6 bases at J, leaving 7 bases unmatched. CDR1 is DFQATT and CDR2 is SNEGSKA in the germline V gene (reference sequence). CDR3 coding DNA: TGCAGTGCTACTGGACTAGCGGGAGTGGGGGATACGCAGTATTTT. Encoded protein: CSATGLAGVGDTQYF.

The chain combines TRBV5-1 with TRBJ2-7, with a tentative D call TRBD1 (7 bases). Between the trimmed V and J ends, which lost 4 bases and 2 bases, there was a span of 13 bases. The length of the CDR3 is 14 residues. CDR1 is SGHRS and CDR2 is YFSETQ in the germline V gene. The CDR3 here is CASSPRGEPYEQYF. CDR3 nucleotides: TGCGCCAGCAGCCCCAGGGGGGAACCCTACGAGCAGTACTTC.

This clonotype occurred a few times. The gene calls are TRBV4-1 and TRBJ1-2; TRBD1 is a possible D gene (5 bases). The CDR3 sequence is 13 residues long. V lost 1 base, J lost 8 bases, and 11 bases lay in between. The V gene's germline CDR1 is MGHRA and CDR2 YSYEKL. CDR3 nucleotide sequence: TGCGCCAGCAGCCAAGTCGGAGGGGACGGCTACACCTTC. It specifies CASSQVGGDGYTF.

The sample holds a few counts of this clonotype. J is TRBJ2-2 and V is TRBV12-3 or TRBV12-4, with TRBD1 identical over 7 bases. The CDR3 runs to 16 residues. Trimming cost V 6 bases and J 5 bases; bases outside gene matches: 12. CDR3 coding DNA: TGTGCCAGCAGACCGACAGGGACAGTTTTAACCGGGGAGCTGTTTTTT. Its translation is CASRPTGTVLTGELFF.

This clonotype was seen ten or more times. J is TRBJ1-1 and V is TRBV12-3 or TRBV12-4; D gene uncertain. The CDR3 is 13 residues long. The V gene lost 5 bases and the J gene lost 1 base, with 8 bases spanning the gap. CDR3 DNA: TGTGCCAGCAGTGGTGGGCAGAACACTGAAGCTTTCTTT. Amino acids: CASSGGQNTEAFF.

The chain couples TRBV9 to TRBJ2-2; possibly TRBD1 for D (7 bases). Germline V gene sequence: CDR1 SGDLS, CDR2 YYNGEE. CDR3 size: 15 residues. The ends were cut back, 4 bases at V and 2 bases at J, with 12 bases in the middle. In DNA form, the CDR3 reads TGTGCCAGCAGCACCAGGGGGGACAACACCGGGGAGCTGTTTTTT. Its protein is CASSTRGDNTGELFF. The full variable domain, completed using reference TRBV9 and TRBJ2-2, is DSGVTQTPKHLITATGQRVTLRCSPRSGDLSVYWYQQSLDQGLQFLIQYYNGEERAKGNILERFSAQQFPDLHSELNLSSLELGDSALYFCASSTRGDNTGELFFGEGSRLTVL.

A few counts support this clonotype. In DNA form, the CDR3 reads TGTGCCAGCAGCCGCTCACTAGCGGGAGGCCCACTCGGGGATACGCAGTATTTT. Residues: CASSRSLAGGPLGDTQYF. The rearrangement uses TRBV7-6 and TRBJ2-3, with 12 bases that match TRBD2. CDR3 length: 18 amino acids. CDR1 is SGHVS, CDR2 FNYEAQ, per germline. J was trimmed by 6 bases and V by 5 bases; bases with no gene match: 15.

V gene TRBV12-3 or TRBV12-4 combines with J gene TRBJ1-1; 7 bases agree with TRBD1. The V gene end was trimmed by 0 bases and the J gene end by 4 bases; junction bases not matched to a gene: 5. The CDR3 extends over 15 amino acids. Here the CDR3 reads CASSLALTGITEAFF. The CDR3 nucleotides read TGTGCCAGCAGTTTAGCGCTGACAGGGATCACTGAAGCTTTCTTT.

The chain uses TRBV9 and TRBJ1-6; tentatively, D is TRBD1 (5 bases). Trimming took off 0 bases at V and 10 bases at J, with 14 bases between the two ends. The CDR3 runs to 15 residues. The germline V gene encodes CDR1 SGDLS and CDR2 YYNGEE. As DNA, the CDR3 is TGTGCCAGCAGCGTAGGAGGGGTTGACGGCTCACCCCTCCACTTT. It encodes CASSVGGVDGSPLHF.

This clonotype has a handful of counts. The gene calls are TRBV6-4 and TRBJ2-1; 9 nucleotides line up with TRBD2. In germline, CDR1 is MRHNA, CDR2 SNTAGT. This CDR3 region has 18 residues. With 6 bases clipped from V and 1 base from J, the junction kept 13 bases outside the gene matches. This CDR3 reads CASSHGGRGGRSYNEQFF. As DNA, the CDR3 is TGTGCCAGCAGCCACGGAGGGCGGGGGGGCCGGTCCTACAATGAGCAGTTCTTC.

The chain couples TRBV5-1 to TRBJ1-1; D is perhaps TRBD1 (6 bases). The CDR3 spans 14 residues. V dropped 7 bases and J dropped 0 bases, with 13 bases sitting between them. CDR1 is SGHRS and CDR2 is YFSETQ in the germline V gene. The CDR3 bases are TGCGCCAGCGCAAAAGGGGGAATGAACACTGAAGCTTTCTTT. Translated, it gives CASAKGGMNTEAFF.

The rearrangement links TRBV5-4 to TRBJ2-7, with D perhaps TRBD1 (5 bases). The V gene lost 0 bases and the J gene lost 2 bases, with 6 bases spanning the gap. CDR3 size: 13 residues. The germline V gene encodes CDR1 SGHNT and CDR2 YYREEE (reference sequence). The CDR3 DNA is TGTGCCAGCAGCTTGGAGGGGACCTACGAGCAGTACTTC. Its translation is CASSLEGTYEQYF. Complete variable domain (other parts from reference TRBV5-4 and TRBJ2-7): ETGVTQSPTHLIKTRGQQVTLRCSSQSGHNTVSWYQQALGQGPQFIFQYYREEENGRGNFPPRFSGLQFPNYSSELNVNALELDDSALYLCASSLEGTYEQYFGPGTRLTVT.

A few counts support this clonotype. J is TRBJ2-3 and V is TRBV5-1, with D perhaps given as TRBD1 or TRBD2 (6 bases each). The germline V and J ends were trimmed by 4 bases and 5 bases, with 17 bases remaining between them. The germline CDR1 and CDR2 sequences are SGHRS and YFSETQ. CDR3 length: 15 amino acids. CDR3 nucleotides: TGCGCCAGCAGCCCTGGTTGGGGGGCCGGAGATACGCAGTATTTT. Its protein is CASSPGWGAGDTQYF.

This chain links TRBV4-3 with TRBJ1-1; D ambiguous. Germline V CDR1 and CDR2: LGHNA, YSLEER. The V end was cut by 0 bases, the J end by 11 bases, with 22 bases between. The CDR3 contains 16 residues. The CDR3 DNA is TGCGCCAGCAGCCAAGATATGATAGAGGGCACCCCTGGGGCTTTCTTT. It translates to CASSQDMIEGTPGAFF.